The 8 T cell receptor beta chains in this list originate from one sample, sequenced in a study of shared T cell receptors in the human thymus. TCRdb's copy holds only in-frame clones and misses some; the assay was immunoSEQ multiplex PCR. The top ten clones hold about 0.013% of a sample with roughly 550,000 clones, around 78% of them seen once. These records were also assigned to another study, of human thymus T cells.

Sequencing was done on a sample of thymocytes. These receptors originate from a boy in the first two years of life with a congenital heart defect.

This clone was seen only once. J is TRBJ1-3 and V is TRBV30; D is unclear. The germline gives CDR1 GTSNPN, CDR2 SVGIG (reference sequence). The CDR3 loop spans 13 amino acids. V lost 1 base and J 0 bases, leaving 4 bases between the germline ends. CDR3 bases: TGTGCCTGGAGTGCGAGCTCTGGAAACACCATATATTTT. Amino acid sequence: CAWSASSGNTIYF.

The V gene is TRBV14, the J gene TRBJ2-1, with a weak D call TRBD1 (5 bases). CDR1 is SGHDN and CDR2 is FVKESK in the germline V gene. Between the trimmed V and J ends, which lost 4 bases and 9 bases, there was a span of 10 bases. The CDR3 totals 12 residues. As DNA, the CDR3 is TGTGCCAGCAGCCCCCCCCAGGGTGAGCAGTTCTTC. This encodes CASSPPQGEQFF. The full variable domain, rest sourced from reference TRBV14 and TRBJ2-1, is EAGVTQFPSHSVIEKGQTVTLRCDPISGHDNLYWYRRVMGKEIKFLLHFVKESKQDESGMPNNRFLAERTGGTYSTLKVQPAELEDSGVYFCASSPPQGEQFFGPGTRLTVL.

The chain couples TRBV6-1 to TRBJ2-1; TRBD2 matches 10 bases. This CDR3 spans 17 amino acids. The junction had 11 bases not matched to a gene; V was cut back by 4 bases and J by 5 bases. Looked up from germline, CDR1 is MNHNS and CDR2 is SASEGT. The DNA for the CDR3 is TGTGCCAGCAGTGGTTCGCCCTGGACTAGCGGAAACAATGAGCAGTTCTTC. It specifies CASSGSPWTSGNNEQFF.

V is TRBV19 and J is TRBJ2-2; D is unresolved. The CDR3 totals 14 residues. Germline CDR1 reads LNHDA; CDR2 reads SQIVND (reference sequence). Deletions cut 4 bases from V and 5 bases from J, with 11 bases between. This chain's CDR3 is CASSRAFSTGELFF. The CDR3, as DNA: TGTGCCAGTAGTAGGGCCTTCTCAACCGGGGAGCTGTTTTTT.

The count of this clone is one. The chain links TRBV15 to TRBJ2-3, with 10 bases aligning to TRBD2. Germline CDR1 LNHNV, CDR2 YYDKDF (reference sequence). Trimming removed 0 bases from V and 1 base from J; junction bases left unmatched: 10. This CDR3 contains 19 residues. CDR3 DNA: TGTGCCACCAGCAGAGATAAGTCTAGCGGGAGCGGGGGCACAGATACGCAGTATTTT. Protein sequence: CATSRDKSSGSGGTDTQYF.

The CDR3 region has the DNA TGCAGTGCTACCACTGACAATGAGCAGTTCTTC. Translation gives CSATTDNEQFF. The V gene is TRBV20-1, the J gene TRBJ2-1; unclear D gene. CDR1 is DFQATT, CDR2 SNEGSKA, per germline (reference sequence). Trimming removed 4 bases from V and 5 bases from J, with 6 bases in between. This CDR3 is built from 11 residues.

The chain links TRBV21-1 to TRBJ2-7; the tabulated D call, TRBD2, remains unverified against the DNA. TRBV21-1 is classified as a pseudogene. CDR3 length: 16 amino acids. The CDR3 sequence: CASSKGRGSGSHEQYF. In nucleotides, the CDR3 is TGTGCCAGCAGCAAAGGGAGGGGTAGCGGGAGCCACGAGCAGTACTTC.

This rearrangement joins TRBV9 to TRBJ2-3; TRBD2 matches at 11 bases. V was pared by 0 bases and J by 10 bases, with 7 bases of the junction left unmatched. Germline CDR1 is SGDLS and CDR2 is YYNGEE. The CDR3 is 15 residues long. The CDR3 spells CASSVELAGVVAQYF. The CDR3 DNA follows: TGTGCCAGCAGCGTAGAACTAGCGGGAGTAGTGGCGCAGTATTTT.